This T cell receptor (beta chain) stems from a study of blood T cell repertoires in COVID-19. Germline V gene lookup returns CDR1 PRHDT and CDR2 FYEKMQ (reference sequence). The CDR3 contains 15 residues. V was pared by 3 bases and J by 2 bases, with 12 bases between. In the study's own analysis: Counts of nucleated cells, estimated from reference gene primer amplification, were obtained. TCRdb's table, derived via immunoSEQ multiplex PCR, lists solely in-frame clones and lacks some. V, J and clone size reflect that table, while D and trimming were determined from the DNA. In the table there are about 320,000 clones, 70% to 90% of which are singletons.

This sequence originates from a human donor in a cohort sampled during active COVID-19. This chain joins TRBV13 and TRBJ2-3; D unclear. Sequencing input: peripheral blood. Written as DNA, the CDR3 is TGTGCCAGCAGCTTCGAGACAACCAACACAGATACGCAGTATTTT. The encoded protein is CASSFETTNTDTQYF.